This paragraph covers one T cell receptor (beta chain) sequence. Its matching antigen is unknown. This specimen comes from a study of identifying expanded T cells in peripheral blood. The study's findings and limits: Technical replicates showed around 1.1 changed clones; approximately 2 weeks about 16; four weeks 19.

During the collection period, no donor immune events like infections were recorded. CDR1 LNHDA and CDR2 SQIVND come from the germline V gene (reference sequence). The CDR3 is 15 residues long. V lost 3 bases, J lost 1 base, and 10 bases lay in between. Data came from immunoSEQ multiplex PCR; TCRdb stores just in-frame clones and leaves some out. The repertoire holds some 54,000 clones, with roughly 82% as singletons. This TCR was recovered from a person aged 18 to 69 in good health. The rearrangement uses TRBV19 and TRBJ2-1, with D tentatively TRBD1 (6 bases). The sequenced sample consisted of blood. The CDR3 spells CASSITRGSYNEQFF. The CDR3 DNA sequence: TGTGCCAGTAGTATTACCAGGGGATCCTACAATGAGCAGTTCTTC.